This T cell receptor (beta chain) was captured in a study of T cells in localized non-small cell lung cancer. Profiled with immunoSEQ multiplex PCR; TCRdb holds only in-frame clones, not every one. The sample lists 45,000 to 55,000 clones, roughly 88% occurring once. Turning to this clone: Its target is not known.

The CDR3 totals 16 residues. CDR1 is MNHEY and CDR2 is SVGAGI in the germline V gene. V was pared by 1 base and J by 7 bases, with 10 bases of the junction left unmatched. Findings and caveats of the study: Median detection of top 100 tumor clones in adjacent lung was 57 clones. A denser population of T cells in blood accompanied longer overall survival. The highest T cell clonality was in uninvolved adjacent lung, above tumor.

The J gene is TRBJ1-2, the V gene TRBV6-5, with 9 bases that match TRBD1. The source material was peripheral blood, sampled before any cancer treatment. The TCR originated in a male donor aged 60 or older with stage III squamous cell lung carcinoma. This CDR3 reads CASSYFTGGVEGGYTF. CDR3 bases: TGTGCCAGCAGTTACTTCACAGGGGGCGTTGAGGGTGGCTACACCTTC.